In this sample, the clone carrying this TCR beta chain turned up a few times. TCRdb itself ran the PCR reads through MiXCR, one entry per CDR3 protein. The sample has 90,000 or so distinct CDR3 sequences, approximately 52% seen once. The entry originates in a study of CDR3 diversity in severe acne. The CDR3 extends over 14 amino acids. V lost 5 bases and J lost 3, with 14 bases in between. The germline CDR1 and CDR2 sequences are SGHTA and FQGTGA. V usage is TRBV7-3 and J usage is TRBJ2-7; either TRBD1 or TRBD2 may fit D (5 bases each). The receptor was isolated from a male donor in good health, serving as a control. Sequencing was done on a sample of blood. CDR3 in amino acids: CASSQLAGFYEQYF. CDR3 sequence (DNA): TGTGCCAGCAGCCAGCTAGCAGGGTTCTACGAGCAGTACTTC.